The rows below give T cell receptor beta chains drawn from one sample of a study of technical replicates of blood from a handful of donors. The table came from immunoSEQ multiplex PCR; TCRdb's copy has only in-frame clones and leaves some out. The top ten hold 0.25% to 0.35% of the sample, which has fewer than 100,000 clones, roughly 94% seen once. The specimen was T cells isolated from PBMCs. These receptors were obtained from a human donor in good health. Each CDR3 is given with its conserved first and last residue. D genes are given only for firm matches.

>TRBJ2-2|TRBV19|TRBD2
CASISGSAGELFF
TGTGCCAGTATTAGCGGGAGCGCCGGGGAGCTGTTTTTT
>TRBJ1-1|TRBV2|-
CASSERGGSTEAFF
TGTGCCAGCAGTGAGCGGGGGGGGAGCACTGAAGCTTTCTTT
>TRBJ1-1|TRBV27|-
CASSPDSGMNTEAFF
TGTGCCAGCAGCCCTGACTCGGGTATGAACACTGAAGCTTTCTTT
>TRBJ2-5|TRBV7-7|-
CASSLALRSEETQYF
TGTGCTAGCAGCTTAGCTCTGAGATCGGAAGAGACCCAGTACTTC
>TRBJ2-3|TRBV15|TRBD2
CATSRGGGRAPDTQYF
TGTGCCACCAGCAGAGGAGGCGGGAGGGCCCCAGATACGCAGTATTTT
>TRBJ2-7|TRBV30|-
CAWSLSRGESEQYF
TGTGCCTGGAGTCTCTCCAGGGGTGAGTCCGAGCAGTACTTC
>TRBJ2-7|TRBV6-5|TRBD1
CASSYSDRDGEQYF
TGTGCCAGCAGTTACTCGGACAGGGATGGCGAGCAGTACTTC
>TRBJ1-2|TRBV11-3|-
CASSLEGAGGYTF
TGTGCCAGCAGCTTAGAGGGGGCAGGAGGCTACACCTTC
>TRBJ2-1|TRBV27|-
CASRPPGHPLGDEQFF
TGTGCCAGCCGACCTCCGGGACATCCACTAGGGGATGAGCAGTTCTTC
>TRBJ2-1|TRBV15|TRBD2
CATSSGLAGARNEQFF
TGTGCCACCAGCAGTGGTCTAGCGGGAGCTAGGAATGAGCAGTTCTTC
>TRBJ2-1|TRBV28|TRBD2
CASSWTSGRNEQFF
TGTGCCAGCAGTTGGACTAGCGGGAGGAACGAGCAGTTCTTC
>TRBJ2-3|TRBV7-9|-
CASSLSETDTQYF
TGTGCCAGCAGCTTGAGTGAAACAGATACGCAGTATTTT
>TRBJ1-2|TRBV7-9|-
CASSRDSFGYTF
TGTGCCAGCAGTCGGGATTCGTTCGGCTACACCTTC
>TRBJ1-4|TRBV5-1|TRBD1
CASSFGTGNEKLFF
TGCGCCAGCAGCTTCGGGACAGGGAATGAAAAACTGTTTTTT
>TRBJ2-1|TRBV7-3|-
CASSFLVGVGNEQFF
TGTGCCAGCAGCTTTCTGGTGGGAGTGGGGAATGAGCAGTTCTTC
>TRBJ1-2|TRBV16|-
CASSQGWGDYGYTF
TGTGCCAGCAGCCAAGGGTGGGGCGACTATGGCTACACCTTC
>TRBJ1-1|TRBV7-2|-
CASSSPRYLNTEAFF
TGTGCCAGCAGCTCCCCTCGGTACCTGAACACTGAAGCTTTCTTT
>TRBJ2-1|TRBV4-1|TRBD2
CASSPKRETGYNEQFF
TGCGCCAGCTCCCCCAAGCGGGAGACGGGATACAATGAGCAGTTCTTC